In this sample, the clone carrying this T cell receptor (beta chain) turned up many times. Antigen unknown. A single record per CDR3 protein comes from TCRdb applying MiXCR to the 5' RACE reads. Of approximately 230,000 distinct CDR3 sequences in the sample, about a sixth are singletons; the top ten hold about 3.5%. This record comes from a study of T-cell memory formation after mild COVID-19. Study-wide background: Clusters of TCRs were largely donor specific.

Findings and limits, study-wide: Later expanders leaned CD4+, whereas day 15 to 85 contracting clones were balanced CD4/CD8.

The germline V gene encodes CDR1 SGHRS and CDR2 YFSETQ. Trimming removed 4 bases from V and 6 bases from J, with 10 bases in between. The CDR3 sequence is 12 residues long. The sample taken for sequencing was PBMCs or a T cell subset sorted from them (not recorded which). The receptor's source is a man aged 18 to 30 who had mild COVID-19 (a few samples of this study predate the infection). Cell type and time point are not known. The chain recombines TRBV5-1 with TRBJ1-2, with no clear D. The CDR3 region is CASSRGEDGYTF. CDR3 nucleotide sequence: TGCGCCAGCAGCCGAGGTGAGGATGGCTACACCTTC.